This TCR beta chain was identified during a study of identical twins. Study-level points and caveats: Excess twin sharing in beta out-of-frame sequences was weaker. Abundant beta clonotypes from cord blood bore fewer insertions; memory repertoires lacked this pattern.

Addition of a universal primer site occurred through template switching, and cDNA carried unique molecular identifiers. TCRdb re-analysed the 5' RACE reads in MiXCR, keeping a single row per CDR3 protein. The top ten clones hold around 1.6% of a sample with roughly 630,000 distinct CDR3 sequences, about 7.6% of them seen once. As for this clonotype: The antigen is not known.

The CDR3 runs to 18 residues. Germline trimming cut 1 base from V and 4 bases from J; bases unmatched to any gene: 13. CDR1 MGHRA and CDR2 YSYEKL come from the germline V gene. These same data were also listed under a study on yellow fever vaccine responses in identical twins.

The TCR comes from a young woman in good health. The chain is built from TRBV4-1 and TRBJ2-1; 7 positions agree with TRBD2. Sequenced input: PBMCs. The CDR3, as DNA: TGCGCCAGCAGCCAAGTATTTGGGGACCCGCGGGGGTACAATGAGCAGTTCTTC. It is translated as CASSQVFGDPRGYNEQFF.